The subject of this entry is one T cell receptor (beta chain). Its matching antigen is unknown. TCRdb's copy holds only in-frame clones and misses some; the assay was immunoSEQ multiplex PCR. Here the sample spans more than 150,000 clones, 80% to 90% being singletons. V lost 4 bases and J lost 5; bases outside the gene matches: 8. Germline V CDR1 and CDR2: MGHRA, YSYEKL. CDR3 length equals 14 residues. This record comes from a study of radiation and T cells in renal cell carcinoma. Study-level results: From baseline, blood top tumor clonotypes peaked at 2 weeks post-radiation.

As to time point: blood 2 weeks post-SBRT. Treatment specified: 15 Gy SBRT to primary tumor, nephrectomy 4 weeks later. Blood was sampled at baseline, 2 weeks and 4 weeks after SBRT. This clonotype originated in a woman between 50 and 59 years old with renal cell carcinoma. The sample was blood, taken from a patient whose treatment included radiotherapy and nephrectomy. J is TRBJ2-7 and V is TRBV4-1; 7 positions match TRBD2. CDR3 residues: CASSPATTSDEQYF. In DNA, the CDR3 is TGCGCCAGCAGCCCCGCTACTACTAGCGACGAGCAGTACTTC.